This TCR beta chain appears in the sequencing data of a study of T cell repertoires in cytomegalovirus infection. Study context: Recently described HLA-C-restricted plus well-studied HLA-B-restricted CMV epitopes were used. Based on public TCR beta signatures, there were indications of CMV infection and of a matching HLA type. Broader study findings: HLA-C-restricted CMV-specific TCR beta clonotypes were dominant in the ex vivo response.

Notes on this clonotype: Its specificity is unknown.

Each CDR3 protein gets one entry after TCRdb re-called the reads with MiXCR. The repertoire holds more than 250,000 distinct CDR3 sequences, with roughly 25% as singletons. CDR1 is LNHNV, CDR2 YYDKDF, per germline (reference sequence). The CDR3 runs to 16 residues. Trimming shortened V by 0 bases and J by 8 bases, and 16 bases separated the two germline ends. This clonotype was obtained from a human donor in good health (CMV status not recorded). Some clones in this sample may be carry-over from other donors' samples. The specimen comprised cultured PBMCs, sampled from culture after CMV antigen stimulation. V and J are TRBV15 and TRBJ1-4; maybe TRBD1 (5 bases). DNA of the CDR3: TGTGCCACCAGCAGAGATAAGGCAGGGCCTGAGGAAAAACTGTTTTTT. Translating gives CATSRDKAGPEEKLFF.